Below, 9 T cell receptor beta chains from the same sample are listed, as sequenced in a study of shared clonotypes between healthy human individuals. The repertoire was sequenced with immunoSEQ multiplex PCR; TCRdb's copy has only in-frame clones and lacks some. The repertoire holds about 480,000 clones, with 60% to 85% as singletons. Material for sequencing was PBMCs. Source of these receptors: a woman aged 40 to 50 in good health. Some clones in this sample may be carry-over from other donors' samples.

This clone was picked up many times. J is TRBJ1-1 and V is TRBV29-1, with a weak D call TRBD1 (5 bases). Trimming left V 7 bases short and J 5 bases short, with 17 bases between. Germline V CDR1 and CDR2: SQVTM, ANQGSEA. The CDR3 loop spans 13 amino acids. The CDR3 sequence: CSAPTGGGTEAFF. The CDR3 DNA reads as TGCAGCGCCCCAACCGGGGGGGGTACTGAAGCTTTCTTT.

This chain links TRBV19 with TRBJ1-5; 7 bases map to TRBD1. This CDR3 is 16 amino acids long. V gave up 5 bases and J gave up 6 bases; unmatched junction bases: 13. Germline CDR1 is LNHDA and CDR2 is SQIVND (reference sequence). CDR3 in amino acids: CASSDIRQGVGQPQHF. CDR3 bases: TGTGCCAGTAGTGACATTCGGCAGGGGGTCGGTCAGCCCCAGCATTTT.

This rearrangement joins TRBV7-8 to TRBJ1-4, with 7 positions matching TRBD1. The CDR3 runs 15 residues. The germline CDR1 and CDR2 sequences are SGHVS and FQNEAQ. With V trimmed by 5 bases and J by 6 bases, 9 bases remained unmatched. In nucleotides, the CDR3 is TGTGCCAGCAGCCGACACAGGGGCACAGATGAAAAACTGTTTTTT. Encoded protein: CASSRHRGTDEKLFF.

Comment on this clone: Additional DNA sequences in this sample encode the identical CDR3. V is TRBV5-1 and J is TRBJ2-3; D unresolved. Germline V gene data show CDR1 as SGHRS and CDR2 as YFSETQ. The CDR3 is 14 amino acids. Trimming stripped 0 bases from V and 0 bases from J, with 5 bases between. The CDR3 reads CASSLEDSTDTQYF. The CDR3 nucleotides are TGCGCCAGCAGCTTGGAGGACAGCACAGATACGCAGTATTTT. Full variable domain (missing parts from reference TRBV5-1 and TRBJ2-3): KAGVTQTPRYLIKTRGQQVTLSCSPISGHRSVSWYQQTPGQGLQFLFEYFSETQRNKGNFPGRFSGRQFSNSRSEMNVSTLELGDSALYLCASSLEDSTDTQYFGPGTRLTVL.

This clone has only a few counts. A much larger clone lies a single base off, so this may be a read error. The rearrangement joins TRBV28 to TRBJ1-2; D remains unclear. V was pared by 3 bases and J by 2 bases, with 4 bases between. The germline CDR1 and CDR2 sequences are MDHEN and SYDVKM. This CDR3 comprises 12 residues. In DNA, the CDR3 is TGTGCCAGCAGTTTTGGGAACTATGGCTACACCTTC. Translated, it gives CASSFGNYGYTF.

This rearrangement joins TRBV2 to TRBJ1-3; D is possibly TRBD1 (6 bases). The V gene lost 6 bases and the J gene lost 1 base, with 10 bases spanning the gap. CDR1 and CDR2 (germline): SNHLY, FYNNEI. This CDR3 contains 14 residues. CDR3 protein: CASSNRVSGNTIYF. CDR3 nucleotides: TGTGCCAGCAGCAACAGGGTTTCTGGAAACACCATATATTTT.

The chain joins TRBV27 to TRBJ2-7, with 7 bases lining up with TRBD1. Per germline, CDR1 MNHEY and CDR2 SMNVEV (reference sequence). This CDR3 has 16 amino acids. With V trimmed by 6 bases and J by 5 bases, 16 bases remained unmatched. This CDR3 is CASSPLGTAERDEQYF. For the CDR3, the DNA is TGTGCCAGCAGCCCCCTAGGGACAGCCGAACGGGACGAGCAGTACTTC.

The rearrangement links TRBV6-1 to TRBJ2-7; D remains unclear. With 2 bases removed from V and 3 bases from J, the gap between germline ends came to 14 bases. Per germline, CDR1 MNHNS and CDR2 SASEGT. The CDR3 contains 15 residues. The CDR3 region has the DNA TGTGCCAGCAGTGAACGGGCCCCCGCCCTCTACGAGCAGTACTTC. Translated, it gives CASSERAPALYEQYF.

In DNA form, the CDR3 reads TGTGCCAGCAGCGTAGGGGCGGCAGCCTCCTACGAGCAGTACTTC. Its protein product is CASSVGAAASYEQYF. The chain combines TRBV9 with TRBJ2-7; no clear D gene. Germline-derived CDR1 and CDR2 are SGDLS and YYNGEE. The ends were cut back, 0 bases at V and 0 bases at J, with 10 bases in the middle. This CDR3 comprises 15 residues.